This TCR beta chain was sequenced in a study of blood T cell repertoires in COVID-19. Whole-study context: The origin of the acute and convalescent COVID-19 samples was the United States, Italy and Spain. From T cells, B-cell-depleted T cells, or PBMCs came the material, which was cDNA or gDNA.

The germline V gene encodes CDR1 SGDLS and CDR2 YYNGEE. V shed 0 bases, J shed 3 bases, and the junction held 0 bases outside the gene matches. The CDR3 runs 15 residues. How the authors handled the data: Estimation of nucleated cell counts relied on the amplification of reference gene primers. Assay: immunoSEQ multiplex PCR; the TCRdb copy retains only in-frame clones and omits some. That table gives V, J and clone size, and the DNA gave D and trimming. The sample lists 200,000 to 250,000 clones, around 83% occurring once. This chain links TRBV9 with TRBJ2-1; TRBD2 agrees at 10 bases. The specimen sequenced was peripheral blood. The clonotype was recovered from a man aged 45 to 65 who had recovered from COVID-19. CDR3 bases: TGTGCCAGCAGCGTAGGGACTAGCGGCTACAATGAGCAGTTCTTC. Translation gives CASSVGTSGYNEQFF.